This T cell receptor (beta chain) was found in a study of shared T cell receptors in the human thymus. The table came from immunoSEQ multiplex PCR; TCRdb's copy has only in-frame clones and leaves some out. The profile shows about 400,000 clones, 95% of them singletons. V lost 6 bases and J 0 bases, leaving 26 bases between the germline ends. The CDR3 has 20 residues. Germline V CDR1 and CDR2: SGHTA, FQGTGA. The specimen was thymocytes. The chain links TRBV7-3 to TRBJ2-2; D is ambiguous. The clonotype was recovered from a human donor. CDR3 DNA sequence: TGTGCCAGCAGTCACTCTACCGGGCCGGACGCGGCCCCGAACACCGGGGAGCTGTTTTTT. It is translated as CASSHSTGPDAAPNTGELFF.